This entry lists 21 T cell receptor beta chains sequenced from one sample in a study of blood T cell repertoires in COVID-19. Clones were sequenced by immunoSEQ multiplex PCR, and TCRdb holds only the in-frame ones, with some missing. The table includes roughly 64,000 clones, about nine tenths detected once. The sequencing input was peripheral blood. These receptor sequences come from a man aged 50 to 59 with active COVID-19.

The chain carries TRBV9 and TRBJ2-2; D remains unclear. The V gene's germline CDR1 is SGDLS and CDR2 YYNGEE. Trimming shortened V by 0 bases and J by 2 bases, and 5 bases separated the two germline ends. This CDR3 comprises 14 residues. The CDR3 DNA sequence: TGTGCCAGCAGCGTAGACAGTAACACCGGGGAGCTGTTTTTT. Its protein is CASSVDSNTGELFF.

The chain employs TRBV27 and TRBJ2-5; D uncertain. This CDR3 is 14 amino acids long. Germline CDR1 MNHEY, CDR2 SMNVEV (reference sequence). Trimming stripped 6 bases from V and 0 bases from J, with 11 bases between. The CDR3: CASSHRRNQETQYF. The CDR3 coding sequence is TGTGCCAGCAGCCATCGCAGGAACCAAGAGACCCAGTACTTC.

The chain links TRBV2 to TRBJ2-3; TRBD2 aligns across 9 bases. Germline CDR1 and CDR2: SNHLY and FYNNEI. The trim removed 6 bases at V and 3 bases at J, leaving 7 bases unmatched. This CDR3 comprises 15 residues. The CDR3 DNA is TGTGCCAGCAGCTGGGCGGGAGGGAGGACAGATACGCAGTATTTT. Protein: CASSWAGGRTDTQYF. The full variable domain, completed using reference TRBV2 and TRBJ2-3, is EPEVTQTPSHQVTQMGQEVILRCVPISNHLYFYWYRQILGQKVEFLVSFYNNEISEKSEIFDDQFSVERPDGSNFTLKIRSTKLEDSAMYFCASSWAGGRTDTQYFGPGTRLTVL.

The chain recombines TRBV3-1 (or the pseudogene TRBV3-2) with TRBJ1-1; TRBD1 agrees at 12 bases. V shed 1 base, J shed 3 bases, and the junction held 0 bases outside the gene matches. Germline CDR1 reads LGHDT; CDR2 reads YNNKEL (reference sequence). This CDR3 spans 15 amino acids. The CDR3 sequence is CASSQGDRGHTEAFF. The CDR3 DNA reads TGTGCCAGCAGCCAAGGGGACAGGGGGCACACTGAAGCTTTCTTT.

The genes are TRBV5-1 and TRBJ2-2; the D gene is possibly TRBD2 (6 bases). With 0 bases removed from V and 3 bases from J, the gap between germline ends came to 9 bases. CDR3 size: 15 residues. Germline CDR1 SGHRS, CDR2 YFSETQ. This CDR3 reads CASSLAGLDTGELFF. The CDR3 DNA follows: TGCGCCAGCAGCTTGGCGGGACTCGACACCGGGGAGCTGTTTTTT.

The chain joins TRBV5-8 to TRBJ2-3; D may be TRBD1 (6 bases). Trimming cost V 1 base and J 4 bases, with 13 bases left between them. The CDR3 totals 15 residues. The germline V gene has CDR1 SGHTS and CDR2 YDEGEE. Written as DNA, the CDR3 is TGTGCCAGCAGCTTGTACGCAGGGGCGGCAGATACGCAGTATTTT. This encodes CASSLYAGAADTQYF.

The chain uses TRBV5-6 and TRBJ1-4, with 9 bases identical to TRBD1. Trimming took 1 base from V and 8 from J; bases not matched to a gene: 12. CDR1 SGHDT and CDR2 YYEEEE come from the germline V gene. The CDR3 is 17 residues long. This CDR3 is CASSLKGQGPKGEKLFF. The CDR3 bases are TGTGCCAGCAGCTTGAAGGGACAGGGACCGAAGGGGGAAAAACTGTTTTTT.

The rearrangement links TRBV12-3 or TRBV12-4 to TRBJ1-1, with a possible D match to TRBD1 (5 bases). The CDR3 covers 13 residues. The V end lost 6 bases, the J end lost 3 bases, and 11 bases lay between the germline ends. This chain's CDR3 is CASSPGSDTEAFF. The DNA for the CDR3 is TGTGCCAGCAGCCCAGGGTCGGACACTGAAGCTTTCTTT.

This clone appeared a few times. V and J are TRBV7-6 and TRBJ2-1; 10 nucleotides align to TRBD1. The V gene end was trimmed by 5 bases and the J gene end by 3 bases; junction bases not matched to a gene: 4. The CDR3 length is 15 residues. CDR1 is SGHVS and CDR2 is FNYEAQ in the germline V gene. This CDR3 is CASSKDRGVYNEQFF. As DNA, the CDR3 is TGTGCCAGCAGCAAGGACAGGGGGGTCTACAATGAGCAGTTCTTC.

The chain employs TRBV6-5 and TRBJ1-5; 8 bases match TRBD1. The CDR3 runs 14 residues. CDR1 is MNHEY, CDR2 SVGAGI, per germline. J gave up 7 bases and V 7 bases, and 9 bases lay outside the gene matches. CDR3 amino acids: CASTPGTGGQPQHF. CDR3 nucleotides: TGTGCCAGCACCCCCGGGACAGGCGGGCAGCCCCAGCATTTT.

V and J are TRBV6-4 and TRBJ1-1; perhaps TRBD1 as D (5 bases). In germline, CDR1 is MRHNA, CDR2 SNTAGT. V was shortened by 2 bases and J by 2 bases, with 6 bases between the two germline ends. The CDR3 covers 13 residues. Written as DNA, the CDR3 is TGTGCCAGCAGTGACGGGGCAAACACTGAAGCTTTCTTT. Amino acid sequence: CASSDGANTEAFF.

The chain uses TRBV7-2 and TRBJ2-2, with TRBD1 as a possible D gene (6 bases). Germline V lookup: CDR1 SGHTA, CDR2 FQGNSA. The V and J ends lost 4 bases and 5 bases respectively, with 14 bases between them. The CDR3 has 15 amino acids. CDR3 in amino acids: CASSSPAGATGELFF. CDR3 nucleotides: TGTGCCAGCAGCTCCCCGGCAGGGGCGACCGGGGAGCTGTTTTTT.

The genes are TRBV13 and TRBJ1-2; TRBD1 agrees at 8 bases. The CDR3 sequence is 14 residues long. After removal of 0 bases from V and 7 bases from J, the junction contained 4 bases not matched to a gene. Germline CDR1 reads PRHDT; CDR2 reads FYEKMQ (reference sequence). CDR3 in DNA: TGTGCCAGCAGCTTAGGGTCAGGGGGCTTTGGCTACACCTTC. This encodes CASSLGSGGFGYTF.

This chain uses TRBV27 with TRBJ1-4; 9 nucleotides align to TRBD1. From germline, CDR1 is MNHEY and CDR2 SMNVEV (reference sequence). The V gene end was trimmed by 4 bases and the J gene end by 5 bases; junction bases not matched to a gene: 5. CDR3 length equals 15 residues. The CDR3 here is CASSSRTGVNEKLFF. As DNA, the CDR3 is TGTGCCAGCAGTTCCCGGACAGGGGTAAATGAAAAACTGTTTTTT.

The sample holds a few counts of this clone. This chain uses TRBV3-1 (or the pseudogene TRBV3-2) with TRBJ1-5; maybe TRBD1 (5 bases). CDR1 is LGHDT, CDR2 YNNKEL, per germline (reference sequence). The V gene lost 1 base and the J gene lost 4 bases, with 8 bases spanning the gap. This CDR3 is built from 14 residues. In DNA, the CDR3 is TGTGCCAGCAGCCAAGGACAGTCTAATCAGCCCCAGCATTTT. Its translation: CASSQGQSNQPQHF.

The chain uses TRBV24-1 and TRBJ2-7; 8 bases map to TRBD1. Germline loops: CDR1 KGHDR, CDR2 SFDVKD. The length of the CDR3 is 13 residues. V dropped 6 bases and J dropped 4; count of bases not matched to a gene: 4. The CDR3 DNA sequence: TGTGCCACCAGTCAGGGGGCGAGTTACGAGCAGTACTTC. Translation: CATSQGASYEQYF.

The chain employs TRBV10-2 and TRBJ1-1, with a weak D call TRBD1 (5 bases). The germline CDR1 and CDR2 sequences are WSHSY and SAAADI. The CDR3 extends over 14 amino acids. V lost 7 bases to trimming and J lost 0 bases, with 12 bases between them. CDR3 sequence reads: CASTGLGVNTEAFF. CDR3 DNA sequence: TGCGCCAGCACAGGGCTGGGTGTGAACACTGAAGCTTTCTTT.

This chain joins TRBV3-1 (or the pseudogene TRBV3-2) and TRBJ2-7, with D possibly TRBD1 on 6 matching bases. This CDR3 contains 15 residues. The germline gives CDR1 LGHDT, CDR2 YNNKEL (reference sequence). Deletions cut 2 bases from V and 2 bases from J, with 13 bases between. As DNA, the CDR3 is TGTGCCAGCAGCCAATTAGGAACAGGGACCTACGAGCAGTACTTC. This codes for CASSQLGTGTYEQYF.

On this clone: Different DNA sequences within this sample yield the same CDR3. The chain is built from TRBV5-1 and TRBJ1-2, with TRBD1 identical over 9 bases. V shed 0 bases, J shed 8 bases, and the junction held 2 bases outside the gene matches. This CDR3 has 13 amino acids. Germline CDR1 is SGHRS and CDR2 is YFSETQ. CDR3 loop: CASSLGQGGGYTF. CDR3 bases: TGCGCCAGCAGCTTGGGACAGGGGGGAGGCTACACCTTC.

This clone occurred once. CDR3 nucleotide sequence: TGTGCCAGCAGCCGGACAGGCGGCGGGGAGACCCAGTACTTC. Protein product: CASSRTGGGETQYF. V and J are TRBV6-5 and TRBJ2-5, with 7 nucleotides matching TRBD1. CDR1 MNHEY and CDR2 SVGAGI come from the germline V gene. The ends lost 6 bases at V and 5 bases at J; junction bases unmatched: 9. This CDR3 has 14 amino acids.

The chain couples TRBV5-5 to TRBJ2-5; D is undetermined. The V and J ends lost 4 bases and 4 bases respectively, with 8 bases between them. CDR1 SGHKS and CDR2 YYEKEE come from the germline V gene (reference sequence). This CDR3 comprises 12 residues. The CDR3 DNA is TGTGCCAGCAGCCCCCCGGGAGAGACCCAGTACTTC. It specifies CASSPPGETQYF.